This T cell receptor (beta chain) came from a study of blood T cell repertoires in COVID-19. Study information: T cells, B-cell-depleted T cells, or PBMCs provided the cDNA or gDNA that served as material.

J was trimmed by 0 bases and V by 3 bases; bases with no gene match: 3. This CDR3 contains 15 residues. CDR1 is SGDLS, CDR2 YYNGEE, per germline. Repertoires were generated with immunoSEQ multiplex PCR, while TCRdb's copy carries only in-frame clones and drops some. The data contain around 150,000 clones, around four fifths of them singletons. This clone came up once. The sequenced sample was peripheral blood. The receptor's source is a man in his 60s who had recovered from COVID-19. The J gene is TRBJ1-5, the V gene TRBV9, with TRBD1 matching over 7 bases. In DNA form, the CDR3 reads TGTGCCAGCAGCGCCGGGACAGCTAGCAATCAGCCCCAGCATTTT. Translating it yields CASSAGTASNQPQHF.